The next 21 T cell receptor beta chains were all read from a single sample in a study of T-cell reconstitution after alpha-beta-depleted transplantation in children. It was with unique molecular identifiers that the TCRbeta library was prepared. TCRdb re-called the PCR reads with MiXCR, one entry per CDR3 protein. The sample shows just over 950,000 distinct CDR3 sequences, roughly 29% of them seen only once. The sample here was PBMCs, mostly from graft donor cells, taken 360 days after TCRalphabeta/CD19-depleted stem cell transplant. All receptors come from a boy under two years old who had a stem cell transplant for SCID, so the T cells may come from the graft donor.

The chain is built from TRBV15 and TRBJ2-5; D may be TRBD2 (6 bases). V was pared by 4 bases and J by 5 bases, with 14 bases between. This CDR3 has 14 residues. Germline-derived CDR1 and CDR2 are LNHNV and YYDKDF (reference sequence). CDR3 bases: TGTGCCACCAGCATCCGGCGGGGATGGGAGACCCAGTACTTC. Protein: CATSIRRGWETQYF.

This clonotype was counted between two and nine times. The V call is TRBV30, the J call TRBJ2-7; D is uncertain. The CDR3 runs to 11 residues. CDR1 GTSNPN and CDR2 SVGIG come from the germline V gene (reference sequence). The V and J ends lost 2 bases and 7 bases respectively, with 9 bases between them. Here the CDR3 DNA reads TGTGCCTGGAGTCCTATGGAGGAGCAGTACTTC. As protein: CAWSPMEEQYF.

This chain links TRBV5-1 with TRBJ2-5; the match to TRBD1 covers 11 bases. The CDR3 has 14 amino acids. The J segment lost 5 bases and the V segment lost 3 bases, leaving 3 bases of the junction unmatched. The V gene's germline CDR1 is SGHRS and CDR2 YFSETQ. CDR3 amino acids: CASSWTGGKETQYF. CDR3 DNA sequence: TGCGCCAGCAGCTGGACAGGGGGCAAGGAGACCCAGTACTTC.

This chain links TRBV5-1 with TRBJ2-1; tentative D call: TRBD1 (5 bases). CDR3 length: 15 residues. Germline-derived CDR1 and CDR2 are SGHRS and YFSETQ. V shed 0 bases and J shed 4 bases, with 11 bases lying between them. Here the CDR3 DNA reads TGCGCCAGCAGCTTGGCAGGGAACGGGTACAATGAGCAGTTCTTC. Its translation: CASSLAGNGYNEQFF. The variable domain in full, with the rest retrieved from reference TRBV5-1 and TRBJ2-1, is KAGVTQTPRYLIKTRGQQVTLSCSPISGHRSVSWYQQTPGQGLQFLFEYFSETQRNKGNFPGRFSGRQFSNSRSEMNVSTLELGDSALYLCASSLAGNGYNEQFFGPGTRLTVL.

The rearrangement joins TRBV6-1 to TRBJ1-3; D not certain. CDR1 MNHNS and CDR2 SASEGT come from the germline V gene. This CDR3 spans 12 amino acids. V lost 7 bases, J lost 4 bases, and 8 bases lay in between. The CDR3 protein is CASTGFGNTIYF. CDR3 nucleotides: TGTGCCAGCACGGGCTTCGGAAACACCATATATTTT.

This sequence joins TRBV20-1 and TRBJ2-1; 11 bases align to TRBD2. V was clipped by 5 bases and J by 8 bases; unmatched bases: 8. Germline CDR1 reads DFQATT; CDR2 reads SNEGSKA (reference sequence). The CDR3 length is 14 residues. The CDR3 region is CSAGTSGGYDEQFF. CDR3 nucleotide sequence: TGCAGTGCTGGTACTAGCGGGGGATATGATGAGCAGTTCTTC.

This clonotype was counted a few times. The chain joins TRBV7-2 to TRBJ1-6; TRBD1 aligns across 9 bases. The CDR3 runs to 14 residues. Looked up from germline, CDR1 is SGHTA and CDR2 is FQGNSA. V gave up 5 bases and J gave up 10 bases; unmatched junction bases: 6. The CDR3 DNA reads TGTGCCAGCAGCCTGACAGGGGGAAGCTCACCCCTCCACTTT. Its translation is CASSLTGGSSPLHF.

The chain links TRBV10-2 to TRBJ1-2, with 7 bases lining up with TRBD1. The CDR3 sequence is 15 residues long. Germline V gene lookup returns CDR1 WSHSY and CDR2 SAAADI. V gave up 3 bases and J gave up 6 bases; unmatched junction bases: 10. CDR3: CASSESRATGDGYTF. As DNA, the CDR3 is TGCGCCAGCAGTGAATCCCGAGCCACAGGGGATGGCTACACCTTC.

This chain joins TRBV5-1 and TRBJ1-6; the match to TRBD1 covers 8 bases. Trimming at V came to 5 bases and at J to 12 bases, leaving 13 bases not matched to a gene. Germline loops: CDR1 SGHRS, CDR2 YFSETQ. This CDR3 is 15 amino acids long. The CDR3 region has the DNA TGCGCCAGCAGTTCGAGACAGGGGAGTAAACGACCCCTCCACTTT. Its translation is CASSSRQGSKRPLHF.

The V gene is TRBV29-1, the J gene TRBJ2-4; no firm D call. Germline V gene sequence: CDR1 SQVTM, CDR2 ANQGSEA. The CDR3 runs 15 residues. V was cut by 5 bases and J by 0 bases, with 14 bases left in between. The CDR3 sequence is CSVTIQTGAKNIQYF. In DNA form, the CDR3 reads TGCAGCGTTACGATACAGACCGGAGCCAAAAACATTCAGTACTTC.

This clonotype has a handful of counts. The V call is TRBV27, the J call TRBJ2-7, with TRBD2 matching 7 bases. After removal of 7 bases from V and 7 bases from J, the junction contained 13 bases not matched to a gene. The CDR3 runs to 14 residues. Germline CDR1 is MNHEY and CDR2 is SMNVEV (reference sequence). CDR3 nucleotide sequence: TGTGCCAGCACCCCTGGGGGGGGGACTCGGGAGCAGTACTTC. It is translated as CASTPGGGTREQYF.

CDR3 sequence (DNA): TGTGCCAGCAGCGTAAATCCTAGCGGGGGCTCAGATACGCAGTATTTT. Encoded protein: CASSVNPSGGSDTQYF. The chain joins TRBV9 to TRBJ2-3, with 10 nucleotides matching TRBD2. J was trimmed by 4 bases and V by 1 base; bases with no gene match: 6. The germline V gene encodes CDR1 SGDLS and CDR2 YYNGEE. CDR3 length: 16 amino acids.

Worth noting for this clonotype: At one boundary the junction diverges from the germline segment, which might be a read error. J is TRBJ2-3 and V is TRBV6-6; 7 nucleotides align to TRBD1. Germline assignment: CDR1 MNHNY and CDR2 SVGAGI (reference sequence). This CDR3 contains 13 residues. The chain's CDR3 is CASSYSRADREHF. CDR3 DNA: TGTGCCAGCAGTTACTCGAGGGCCGACAGGGAGCATTTT.

The V gene is TRBV7-9, the J gene TRBJ2-7; the D is unclear. Germline CDR1 is SEHNR and CDR2 is FQNEAQ (reference sequence). CDR3 size: 15 residues. Trimming cost V 3 bases and J 0 bases, with 12 bases left between them. CDR3 bases: TGTGCCAGCAGCTTGGGCGCGTACTTCTCCTACGAGCAGTACTTC. It specifies CASSLGAYFSYEQYF.

This clonotype was seen a few times. This rearrangement joins TRBV20-1 to TRBJ1-4; 7 bases map to TRBD1. The trim removed 6 bases at V and 7 bases at J, leaving 8 bases unmatched. Germline V gene data show CDR1 as DFQATT and CDR2 as SNEGSKA (reference sequence). The CDR3 runs 13 residues. CDR3 bases: TGCAGTGCCCTGACAGGGCGGGGTGAAAAACTGTTTTTT. Amino acid sequence: CSALTGRGEKLFF.

The sample holds a few counts of this clonotype. At one end, the junction sequence differs from germline, possibly due to a read error. This sequence joins TRBV15 and TRBJ2-7; D call uncertain. The CDR3 is 13 amino acids. Germline CDR1 reads LNHNV; CDR2 reads YYDKDF (reference sequence). CDR3 nucleotide sequence: TGTGCCACAAGCAAACAGCCTTCCTACGAGCAGTACTTC. Amino acids: CATSKQPSYEQYF.

This clonotype showed up just a few times. The chain combines TRBV6-5 with TRBJ2-1, with TRBD2 matching over 8 bases. CDR3 length equals 13 residues. Per germline, CDR1 MNHEY and CDR2 SVGAGI. V gave up 2 bases and J gave up 9 bases; unmatched junction bases: 3. CDR3: CASSYRGGGEQFF. CDR3 sequence (DNA): TGTGCCAGCAGTTACCGGGGGGGAGGTGAGCAGTTCTTC.

The gene calls are TRBV29-1 and TRBJ1-2; D might be TRBD1 (5 bases). V dropped 4 bases and J dropped 0 bases, with 9 bases sitting between them. There are 13 residues in the CDR3. The germline CDR1 and CDR2 sequences are SQVTM and ANQGSEA. DNA of the CDR3: TGCAGCGTTGGGGGCACAACTAACTATGGCTACACCTTC. It is translated as CSVGGTTNYGYTF.

This clonotype was picked up a small number of times. The CDR3 loop is CASGLQGTGANVLTF. The CDR3 coding sequence is TGTGCCAGCGGATTGCAGGGGACCGGGGCCAACGTCCTGACTTTC. The genes are TRBV28 and TRBJ2-6; D is perhaps TRBD1 (6 bases). Per the germline V gene, CDR1 is MDHEN and CDR2 is SYDVKM. This CDR3 comprises 15 residues. Trimming took 8 bases from V and 4 from J, leaving 15 bases between them. Using reference TRBV28 and TRBJ2-6 for the parts outside the CDR3, the full variable domain is DVKVTQSSRYLVKRTGEKVFLECVQDMDHENMFWYRQDPGLGLRLIYFSYDVKMKEKGDIPEGYSVSREKKERFSLILESASTNQTSMYLCASGLQGTGANVLTFGAGSRLTVL.

This clonotype was detected a few times. This chain links TRBV5-1 with TRBJ2-2; no firm D call. The CDR3 consists of 14 residues. V was cut by 1 base and J by 5 bases, with 9 bases left in between. Germline V CDR1 and CDR2: SGHRS, YFSETQ. Here the CDR3 DNA reads TGCGCCAGCAGCTTGCCCGAGATAACCGGGGAGCTGTTTTTT. Translation gives CASSLPEITGELFF.

In this sample, this clonotype turned up a few times. The rearrangement uses TRBV7-9 and TRBJ2-3; no clear D. V was shortened by 5 bases and J by 5 bases, with 17 bases between the two germline ends. CDR1 and CDR2 (germline): SEHNR, FQNEAQ (reference sequence). This CDR3 comprises 15 residues. The CDR3 DNA reads TGTGCCAGCAGCCCACGGACCCGGTTCGGAGATACGCAGTATTTT. This translates into CASSPRTRFGDTQYF.